This T cell receptor beta chain is drawn from a study of graft-versus-host responses after intestinal transplantation. General study findings and limits: Peak GvH clone levels in circulation were associated with early post-transplant HvG declines.

A note on this clone: Its cognate antigen is unknown.

The CDR3 sequence is 11 residues long. Trimming removed 4 bases at V and 11 bases at J, with 11 bases between. Germline CDR1 is LGHNT and CDR2 is FRNRAP. Data came from immunoSEQ multiplex PCR; TCRdb stores just in-frame clones and leaves some out. This sample has about 97,000 clones, with more than 80% found just once. The clonotype comes from a human patient who received an intestinal transplant, so some T cells may come from the graft donor. Sequences were derived from PBMCs, sampled 453 days after intestinal transplant. This chain links TRBV12-5 with TRBJ1-1; D unclear. The CDR3 reads CASGSGIGAFF. CDR3 nucleotide sequence: TGTGCTAGTGGTTCCGGAATCGGGGCTTTCTTT.